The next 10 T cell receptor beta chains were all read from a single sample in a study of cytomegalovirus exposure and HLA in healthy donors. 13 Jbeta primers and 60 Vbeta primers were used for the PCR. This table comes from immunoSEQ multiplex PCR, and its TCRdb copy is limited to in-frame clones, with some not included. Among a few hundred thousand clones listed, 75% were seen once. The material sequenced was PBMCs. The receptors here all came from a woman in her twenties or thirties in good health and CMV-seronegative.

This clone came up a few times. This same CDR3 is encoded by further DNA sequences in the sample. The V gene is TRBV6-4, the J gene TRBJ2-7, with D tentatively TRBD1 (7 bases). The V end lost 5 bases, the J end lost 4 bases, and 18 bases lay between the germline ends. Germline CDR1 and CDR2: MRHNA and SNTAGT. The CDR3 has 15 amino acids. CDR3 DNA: TGTGCCAGCAGTTACATGCGGCAGGGGGGATACGAGCAGTACTTC. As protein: CASSYMRQGGYEQYF.

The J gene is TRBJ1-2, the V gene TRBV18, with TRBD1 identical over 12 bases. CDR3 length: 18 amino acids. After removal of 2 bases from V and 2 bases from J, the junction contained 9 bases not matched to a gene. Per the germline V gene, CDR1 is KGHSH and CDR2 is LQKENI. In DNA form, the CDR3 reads TGTGCCAGCTCACCATCCACCCCGGGGACAGGGGGCAACTATGGCTACACCTTC. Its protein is CASSPSTPGTGGNYGYTF.

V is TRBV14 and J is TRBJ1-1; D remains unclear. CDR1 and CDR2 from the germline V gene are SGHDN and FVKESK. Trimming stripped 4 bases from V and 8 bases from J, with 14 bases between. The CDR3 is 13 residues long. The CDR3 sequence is CASSLNRGSEAFF. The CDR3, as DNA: TGTGCCAGCAGCCTCAACCGGGGTAGCGAAGCTTTCTTT. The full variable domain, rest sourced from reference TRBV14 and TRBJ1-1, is EAGVTQFPSHSVIEKGQTVTLRCDPISGHDNLYWYRRVMGKEIKFLLHFVKESKQDESGMPNNRFLAERTGGTYSTLKVQPAELEDSGVYFCASSLNRGSEAFFGQGTRLTVV.

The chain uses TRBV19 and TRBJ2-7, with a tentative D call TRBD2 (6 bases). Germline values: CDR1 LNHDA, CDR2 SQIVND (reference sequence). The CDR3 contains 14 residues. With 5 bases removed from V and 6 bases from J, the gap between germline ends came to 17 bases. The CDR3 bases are TGTGCCAGTAGTCTAAACGGGAGAGTACGCGAGCAGTACTTC. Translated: CASSLNGRVREQYF.

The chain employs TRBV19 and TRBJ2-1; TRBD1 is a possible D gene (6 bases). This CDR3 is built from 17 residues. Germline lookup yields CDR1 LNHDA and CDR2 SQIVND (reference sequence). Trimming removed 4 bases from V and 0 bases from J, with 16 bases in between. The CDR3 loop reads CASSTFSQGSSYNEQFF. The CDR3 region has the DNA TGTGCCAGTAGTACCTTTTCACAGGGAAGCTCCTACAATGAGCAGTTCTTC.

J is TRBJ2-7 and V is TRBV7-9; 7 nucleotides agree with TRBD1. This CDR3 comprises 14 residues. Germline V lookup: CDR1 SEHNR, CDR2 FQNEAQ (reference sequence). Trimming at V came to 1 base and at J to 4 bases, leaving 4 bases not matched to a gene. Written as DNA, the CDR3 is TGTGCCAGCAGCTTAGATCGGACAGGTTACGAGCAGTACTTC. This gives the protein CASSLDRTGYEQYF.

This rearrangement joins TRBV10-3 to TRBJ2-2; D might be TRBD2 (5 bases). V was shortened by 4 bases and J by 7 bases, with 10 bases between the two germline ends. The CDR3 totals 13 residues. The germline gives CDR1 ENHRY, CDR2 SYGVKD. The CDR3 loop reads CAISGEPGGELFF. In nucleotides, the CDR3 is TGTGCCATCAGTGGGGAGCCAGGCGGGGAGCTGTTTTTT.

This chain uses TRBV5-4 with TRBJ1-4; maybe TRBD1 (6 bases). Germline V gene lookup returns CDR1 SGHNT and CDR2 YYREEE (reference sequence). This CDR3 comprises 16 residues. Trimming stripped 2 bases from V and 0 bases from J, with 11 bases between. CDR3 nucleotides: TGTGCCAGCAGCTTCGGTGGGGGCTCAACTAATGAAAAACTGTTTTTT. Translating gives CASSFGGGSTNEKLFF.

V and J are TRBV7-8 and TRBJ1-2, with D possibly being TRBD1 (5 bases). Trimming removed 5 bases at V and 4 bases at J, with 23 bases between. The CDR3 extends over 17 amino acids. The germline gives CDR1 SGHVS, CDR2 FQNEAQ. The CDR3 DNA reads TGTGCCAGCAGCCCCCAATCCAGACAGACCCTTGGCTATGGCTACACCTTC. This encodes CASSPQSRQTLGYGYTF.

CDR3 protein: CASSESGNQPQHF. The CDR3 DNA is TGTGCCAGCAGTGAGAGCGGAAATCAGCCCCAGCATTTT. The chain combines TRBV25-1 with TRBJ1-5; no firm D call. The V end lost 3 bases, the J end lost 4 bases, and 7 bases lay between the germline ends. The germline gives CDR1 MGHDK, CDR2 SYGVNS. The CDR3 runs 13 residues.